The rows below give T cell receptor beta chains drawn from one sample of a study of regulatory T cells in long-lasting Graves disease. TCRdb itself ran the multiplex PCR reads through MiXCR, one entry per CDR3 protein. The sample lists 420,000 or so distinct CDR3 sequences; about a sixth were seen once. The same specimen was also included in a second study, on T cells in Graves' hyperthyroidism and ophthalmopathy.

The specimen was peripheral blood mononuclear cells (PBMCs), collected at new diagnosis, from a patient treated with antithyroid drugs. The receptors derive from a woman aged 18-29 years with Graves disease. CDR3s include the opening cysteine and the closing phenylalanine or tryptophan. A D gene is named only where the DNA matches it firmly. Rows may omit the clone size; those that give it use once, few, many or a size class.

TRBJ2-7 | NA | TRBV12-3/TRBV12-4 | NA | CASSPTTVREQYF | TGTGCCAGCAGCCCCACTACGGTGCGGGAGCAGTACTTC
TRBJ2-7 | few | TRBV2 | TRBD2 | CASSEGLAGSSSYEQYF | TGTGCCAGCAGTGAGGGACTAGCGGGTTCCAGCTCCTACGAGCAGTACTTC
TRBJ1-5 | many | TRBV20-1 | TRBD1 | CSANDRAPLFSNQPQHF | TGCAGTGCTAACGACAGGGCTCCTTTATTTAGCAATCAGCCCCAGCATTTT
TRBJ2-1 | few | TRBV7-2 | TRBD1 | CASTEDRGTYNEQFF | TGTGCCAGCACCGAAGACAGGGGCACCTACAATGAGCAGTTCTTC
TRBJ2-1 | once | TRBV4-2 | NA | CASSQGREDLNEQFF | TGTGCCAGCAGCCAAGGCAGGGAGGATTTGAATGAGCAGTTCTTC
TRBJ1-5 | many | TRBV12-3/TRBV12-4 | NA | CASTEGGLQPQHF | TGTGCCAGCACCGAGGGGGGACTACAGCCCCAGCATTTT
TRBJ1-4 | NA | TRBV6-1 | NA | CASSKGISEKLFF | TGTGCCAGCAGTAAGGGGATTAGTGAAAAACTGTTTTTT
TRBJ1-5 | NA | TRBV20-1 | NA | CSARGAVSLPQHF | TGCAGTGCTAGAGGGGCGGTTTCTCTGCCCCAGCATTTT
TRBJ2-7 | many | TRBV5-1 | NA | CASSYDRSHEQYF | TGCGCCAGCAGCTATGACAGGTCCCACGAGCAGTACTTC
TRBJ2-1 | NA | TRBV20-1 | TRBD1 | CSAHPRGLNNEQFF | TGCAGTGCCCATCCCAGGGGGTTGAACAATGAGCAGTTCTTC
TRBJ2-3 | NA | TRBV19 | TRBD2 | CASGTSDTDTQYF | TGTGCCAGCGGGACTAGCGACACAGATACGCAGTATTTT
TRBJ2-1 | NA | TRBV6-1 | TRBD1 | CASERDRGRNEQFF | TGTGCCAGCGAACGGGACAGGGGGCGGAATGAGCAGTTCTTC
TRBJ2-1 | few | TRBV27 | NA | CASSLSGEQFF | TGTGCCAGCAGTTTATCGGGTGAGCAGTTCTTC
TRBJ1-1 | few | TRBV19 | TRBD1 | CASSTTGPEAFF | TGTGCCAGTAGTACGACAGGGCCCGAAGCTTTCTTT
TRBJ2-3 | many | TRBV6-1 | NA | CASTPHGRTLSDTQYF | TGTGCCAGCACTCCCCACGGGAGAACCCTTTCGGATACGCAGTATTTT
TRBJ2-3 | many | TRBV20-1 | NA | CSAKLSTDTQYF | TGCAGTGCCAAGCTGAGCACAGATACGCAGTATTTT
TRBJ2-3 | many | TRBV20-1 | NA | CSAQVRADTQYF | TGCAGTGCTCAGGTCCGGGCAGATACGCAGTATTTT
TRBJ2-7 | many | TRBV28 | NA | CATKDRSSYEQYF | TGTGCCACCAAAGACAGGTCCTCCTACGAGCAGTACTTC
TRBJ2-7 | few | TRBV4-3 | NA | CASSQERTVPYEQYF | TGCGCCAGCAGCCAAGAAAGGACAGTTCCCTACGAGCAGTACTTC
TRBJ1-1 | NA | TRBV6-4 | NA | CASSDTSENTEAFF | TGTGCCAGCAGTGACACCTCAGAAAACACTGAAGCTTTCTTT
TRBJ2-3 | few | TRBV7-3 | TRBD1 | CASSFQGAVADTQYF | TGTGCCAGCAGCTTTCAGGGGGCAGTGGCAGATACGCAGTATTTT
TRBJ1-5 | NA | TRBV5-1 | TRBD1 | CASSLGSGTGDNQPQHF | TGCGCCAGCAGCTTGGGGTCGGGGACAGGTGATAATCAGCCCCAGCATTTT
TRBJ2-7 | many | TRBV30 | NA | CAWTPGTYEQYF | TGTGCCTGGACGCCAGGTACCTACGAGCAGTACTTC
TRBJ2-7 | many | TRBV7-3 | TRBD1 | CASSRQGAGLYEQYF | TGTGCCAGCAGCCGACAGGGGGCAGGGCTGTACGAGCAGTACTTC
TRBJ2-1 | NA | TRBV6-2/TRBV6-3 | TRBD2 | CASRRLAGGRGHEQFF | TGTGCCAGCAGAAGACTAGCGGGAGGGCGGGGGCATGAGCAGTTCTTC
TRBJ2-2 | NA | TRBV20-1 | TRBD2 | CSARPLLAGGFYTGELFF | TGCAGTGCTAGACCCCTACTAGCGGGAGGGTTCTACACCGGGGAGCTGTTTTTT
TRBJ2-7 | many | TRBV2 | NA | CASSGSPGSLSYEQYF | TGTGCCAGCAGTGGGTCTCCAGGGTCCCTCTCCTACGAGCAGTACTTC
TRBJ2-3 | NA | TRBV20-1 | TRBD2 | CSARNPSGSTDTQYF | TGCAGTGCTAGAAACCCTAGCGGAAGCACAGATACGCAGTATTTT
TRBJ2-5 | many | TRBV12-3/TRBV12-4 | NA | CASSGGDAETQYF | TGTGCCAGCAGTGGCGGGGATGCGGAGACCCAGTACTTC
TRBJ2-2 | few | TRBV3-1 | TRBD2 | CASRFLAGNGELFF | TGTGCCAGCCGGTTCCTAGCGGGAAACGGGGAGCTGTTTTTT
TRBJ2-2 | NA | TRBV7-6 | NA | CASIPPPGDTGELFF | TGTGCCAGCATCCCCCCCCCAGGGGACACCGGGGAGCTGTTTTTT
TRBJ2-1 | many | TRBV27 | NA | CASSLMPANNEQFF | TGTGCCAGCAGCCTTATGCCTGCTAACAATGAGCAGTTCTTC
TRBJ2-7 | many | TRBV7-2 | NA | CASSLSGAEQYF | TGTGCCAGCAGCTTATCAGGGGCCGAGCAGTACTTC
TRBJ1-2 | few | TRBV7-9 | NA | CASSPSMSVSLYGYTF | TGTGCCAGCAGCCCCTCTATGTCCGTGTCCCTCTATGGCTACACCTTC
TRBJ2-4 | many | TRBV3-1 | NA | CASSRRPSAVLDIQYF | TGTGCCAGCAGCCGTCGCCCTAGCGCCGTTTTGGACATTCAGTACTTC
TRBJ2-7 | NA | TRBV7-2 | NA | CASSSSGIPTYEQYF | TGTGCCAGCAGCTCATCAGGGATCCCTACCTACGAGCAGTACTTC
TRBJ1-1 | NA | TRBV12-5 | NA | CASGKEKRTAFF | TGTGCTAGTGGAAAGGAGAAGCGAACAGCTTTCTTT
TRBJ2-5 | few | TRBV7-6 | NA | CASSYRPSETQYF | TGTGCCAGCAGCTACAGACCCTCGGAGACCCAGTACTTC
TRBJ2-1 | NA | TRBV4-1 | NA | CASSQAPVGYNEQFF | TGCGCCAGCAGCCAAGCGCCAGTAGGATACAATGAGCAGTTCTTC
TRBJ1-2 | NA | TRBV5-1 | TRBD1 | CASSLAGTGGPYGYTF | TGCGCCAGCAGCTTGGCCGGGACAGGGGGTCCCTATGGCTACACCTTC
TRBJ2-1 | NA | TRBV29-1 | NA | CSVDGPTSYNEQFF | TGCAGCGTTGACGGGCCGACCTCCTACAATGAGCAGTTCTTC
TRBJ2-1 | many | TRBV27 | NA | CASRAGYNEQFF | TGTGCCAGCAGAGCCGGGTACAATGAGCAGTTCTTC